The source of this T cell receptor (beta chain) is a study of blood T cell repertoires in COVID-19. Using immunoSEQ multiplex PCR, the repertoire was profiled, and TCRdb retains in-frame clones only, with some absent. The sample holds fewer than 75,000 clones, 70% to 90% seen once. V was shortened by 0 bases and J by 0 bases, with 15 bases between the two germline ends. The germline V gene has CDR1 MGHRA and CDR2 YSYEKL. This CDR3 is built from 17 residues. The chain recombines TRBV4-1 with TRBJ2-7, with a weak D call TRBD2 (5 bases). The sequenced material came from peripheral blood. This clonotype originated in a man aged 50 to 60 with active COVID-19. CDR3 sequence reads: CASSQDLMDGVSYEQYV. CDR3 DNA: TGCGCCAGCAGCCAAGATCTGATGGACGGGGTCTCCTACGAGCAGTACGTC.